What follows are 11 T cell receptor beta chains derived from one specimen sequenced in a study of cytomegalovirus exposure and HLA in healthy donors. Produced via immunoSEQ multiplex PCR; TCRdb's table is partial and in-frame only. The table includes about 110,000 clones, approximately 91% detected once. The sequenced sample consisted of PBMCs. These receptors all stem from a woman aged 18-29 years in good health and CMV-seronegative.

V usage is TRBV7-2 and J usage is TRBJ2-3; 10 nucleotides agree with TRBD2. Trimming took 5 bases from V and 4 from J; bases not matched to a gene: 9. The CDR3 covers 16 residues. Germline CDR1 and CDR2: SGHTA and FQGNSA. The CDR3 protein is CASSKVASGSPDTQYF. In DNA, the CDR3 is TGTGCCAGCAGCAAAGTGGCTAGCGGGAGCCCAGATACGCAGTATTTT.

The chain uses TRBV27 and TRBJ1-1, with a weak D call TRBD1 (6 bases). This CDR3 has 13 amino acids. The V end lost 5 bases, the J end lost 5 bases, and 12 bases lay between the germline ends. The germline gives CDR1 MNHEY, CDR2 SMNVEV (reference sequence). The CDR3 DNA follows: TGTGCCAGCAGTACCGGGACACGGACTGAAGCTTTCTTT. It translates to CASSTGTRTEAFF.

The V and J genes are TRBV5-1 and TRBJ2-1, with 10 bases aligning to TRBD2. The germline V gene has CDR1 SGHRS and CDR2 YFSETQ. V dropped 2 bases and J dropped 6; count of bases not matched to a gene: 5. The CDR3 sequence is 15 residues long. The CDR3 loop reads CASSFLSGGVNEQFF. In DNA, the CDR3 is TGCGCCAGCAGCTTCCTAAGCGGGGGGGTCAATGAGCAGTTCTTC. The entire variable domain, with the rest obtained from reference TRBV5-1 and TRBJ2-1, is as follows: KAGVTQTPRYLIKTRGQQVTLSCSPISGHRSVSWYQQTPGQGLQFLFEYFSETQRNKGNFPGRFSGRQFSNSRSEMNVSTLELGDSALYLCASSFLSGGVNEQFFGPGTRLTVL.

This clone was recorded once. CDR3 sequence (DNA): TGTGCCAGCACGCGGGGCGCCGATGGCTACACCTTC. It specifies CASTRGADGYTF. This chain uses TRBV28 with TRBJ1-2; D perhaps matches TRBD1 (5 bases). The V end lost 7 bases, the J end lost 6 bases, and 12 bases lay between the germline ends. Germline V gives CDR1 MDHEN, CDR2 SYDVKM. This CDR3 is built from 12 residues.

The chain uses TRBV10-2 and TRBJ1-1; no clear D gene. The CDR3 extends over 12 amino acids. Trimming cost V 8 bases and J 1 base, with 8 bases left between them. The germline V gene encodes CDR1 WSHSY and CDR2 SAAADI. CDR3 sequence (DNA): TGCGCCAGCCGGGAGGGGAACACTGAAGCTTTCTTT. It specifies CASREGNTEAFF.

V gene TRBV13 combines with J gene TRBJ2-7; 7 nucleotides align to TRBD1. The CDR3 runs 16 residues. V shed 0 bases, J shed 3 bases, and the junction held 8 bases outside the gene matches. Germline V lookup: CDR1 PRHDT, CDR2 FYEKMQ (reference sequence). The CDR3 sequence: CASSLGSPTGIYEQYF. In DNA, the CDR3 is TGTGCCAGCAGCTTAGGTTCCCCGACAGGGATCTACGAGCAGTACTTC.

This chain joins TRBV27 and TRBJ1-4, with TRBD1 identical over 8 bases. Germline lookup yields CDR1 MNHEY and CDR2 SMNVEV (reference sequence). Germline trimming cut 5 bases from V and 5 bases from J; bases unmatched to any gene: 10. The CDR3 has 16 amino acids. CDR3 sequence (DNA): TGTGCCAGCAGTAAATCCCCGGGACAGGTGAATGAAAAACTGTTTTTT. Protein sequence: CASSKSPGQVNEKLFF.

The V and J genes are TRBV28 and TRBJ1-1, with a tentative D call TRBD1 (6 bases). Germline CDR1 is MDHEN and CDR2 is SYDVKM. The CDR3 loop spans 15 amino acids. V lost 1 base and J lost 1, with 10 bases in between. In DNA form, the CDR3 reads TGTGCCAGCAGTTTATCGTTGACAGGGAACACTGAAGCTTTCTTT. Its translation is CASSLSLTGNTEAFF.

This rearrangement joins TRBV6-5 to TRBJ2-3, with D possibly matching TRBD2 (6 bases). The germline CDR1 and CDR2 sequences are MNHEY and SVGAGI. The CDR3 is made up of 16 amino acids. Trimming took off 0 bases at V and 0 bases at J, with 10 bases between the two ends. The CDR3 here is CASSYSNAGSTDTQYF. In nucleotides, the CDR3 is TGTGCCAGCAGTTACTCGAACGCGGGAAGCACAGATACGCAGTATTTT.

V is TRBV18 and J is TRBJ2-5; D is unresolved. CDR1 is KGHSH and CDR2 is LQKENI in the germline V gene. This CDR3 contains 13 residues. V lost 3 bases, J lost 3 bases, and 8 bases lay in between. The DNA for the CDR3 is TGTGCCAGCTCACCCCAGGCAAAAGAGACCCAGTACTTC. Translating gives CASSPQAKETQYF.

The V call is TRBV9, the J call TRBJ2-2; TRBD2 matches 13 bases. This CDR3 is built from 17 residues. Germline values: CDR1 SGDLS, CDR2 YYNGEE. The V gene end was trimmed by 4 bases and the J gene end by 1 base; junction bases not matched to a gene: 4. CDR3 sequence (DNA): TGTGCCAGCAGCCCCCGACTAGCGGGAGGGAACACCGGGGAGCTGTTTTTT. It encodes CASSPRLAGGNTGELFF.